The clone carrying this TCR beta chain appeared many times. As it was prepared, the TCRbeta library received unique molecular identifiers. TCRdb analysed the PCR reads with MiXCR anew, one entry per CDR3 protein. In the table there are around 360,000 distinct CDR3 sequences, under 13% of which are singletons. The CDR3 totals 16 residues. The J segment lost 5 bases and the V segment lost 4 bases, leaving 15 bases of the junction unmatched. Germline V gene data show CDR1 as DFQATT and CDR2 as SNEGSKA (reference sequence). The data stem from a study of T-cell reconstitution after alpha-beta-depleted transplantation in children.

Sequencing used PBMCs from the stem cell graft donor, obtained from the stem cell graft. This TCR derives from a human donor who donated a stem cell graft to a child with acute lymphoblastic leukemia. The chain has TRBV20-1 and TRBJ2-5; 8 bases align to TRBD2. The CDR3 here is CSANTPGSGKRETQYF. The CDR3 DNA reads TGCAGTGCTAATACTCCCGGTAGCGGGAAACGGGAGACCCAGTACTTC.